These T cell receptor beta chains were read from a single sample in a study of control samples from healthy donors and cancer patients. Clones were read by immunoSEQ multiplex PCR, and TCRdb kept only the in-frame ones, dropping some. The data contain 180,000 or so clones, around 92% of them singletons. Specimen: blood. The source is a woman under 40 in good health. Both conserved end residues are trimmed from each CDR3. The order of the fields is V gene, clone size, J gene, CDR3 protein. Not every row has a clone size; where given, it reads once, few, many or a size class.

v_call: TRBV24-1
clone_size: .
j_call: TRBJ1-1
cdr3_aa: ATSEGTANTEAF

v_call: TRBV4-2
clone_size: once
j_call: TRBJ2-3
cdr3_aa: ASSPGGPDTQY

v_call: TRBV6-2/TRBV6-3
clone_size: .
j_call: TRBJ1-4
cdr3_aa: ASSHLGQLGNEKLF

v_call: TRBV7-3
clone_size: .
j_call: TRBJ2-5
cdr3_aa: ASSLRRDRIQETQY

v_call: TRBV24-1
clone_size: .
j_call: TRBJ2-5
cdr3_aa: ATSAGQTQY

v_call: TRBV7-2
clone_size: .
j_call: TRBJ1-5
cdr3_aa: ASSFRGGNNQPQH

v_call: TRBV6-1
clone_size: few
j_call: TRBJ2-7
cdr3_aa: ASSEAVGYGYEQY

v_call: TRBV7-9
clone_size: .
j_call: TRBJ2-7
cdr3_aa: ASSLSLGVNYEQY

v_call: TRBV18
clone_size: .
j_call: TRBJ1-5
cdr3_aa: ASSPESGNQPQH

v_call: TRBV5-8
clone_size: .
j_call: TRBJ1-5
cdr3_aa: ASRGQGSNQPQH

v_call: TRBV5-1
clone_size: .
j_call: TRBJ1-1
cdr3_aa: ASSLEGDYTEAF

v_call: TRBV29-1
clone_size: .
j_call: TRBJ2-6
cdr3_aa: SVEAPGGGANVLT

v_call: TRBV15
clone_size: .
j_call: TRBJ1-1
cdr3_aa: ATSRRPGYTEAF

v_call: TRBV3-1/TRBV3-2
clone_size: .
j_call: TRBJ2-1
cdr3_aa: ASSKPGQGIYNEQF

v_call: TRBV5-1
clone_size: .
j_call: TRBJ1-2
cdr3_aa: ASSLGTGSYGYT

v_call: TRBV18
clone_size: .
j_call: TRBJ2-7
cdr3_aa: ASSLDISYEQY

v_call: TRBV29-1
clone_size: .
j_call: TRBJ1-2
cdr3_aa: SVRTDNYGYT

v_call: TRBV6-6
clone_size: .
j_call: TRBJ2-1
cdr3_aa: ASSYSGQGSGEQF

v_call: TRBV5-1
clone_size: .
j_call: TRBJ2-2
cdr3_aa: ASSPQATRDGELF

v_call: TRBV7-3
clone_size: .
j_call: TRBJ2-7
cdr3_aa: ASSLETSGPYEQY

v_call: TRBV28
clone_size: .
j_call: TRBJ2-5
cdr3_aa: ASSLWGTGRETQY

v_call: TRBV5-4
clone_size: .
j_call: TRBJ1-2
cdr3_aa: ASSAGTGEYGYT

v_call: TRBV5-6
clone_size: .
j_call: TRBJ1-1
cdr3_aa: ASGVGNTEAF

v_call: TRBV6-6
clone_size: .
j_call: TRBJ2-6
cdr3_aa: ASSWGSGANVLT

v_call: TRBV5-4
clone_size: .
j_call: TRBJ2-3
cdr3_aa: ASSFGGQRDTQY

v_call: TRBV7-6
clone_size: .
j_call: TRBJ1-3
cdr3_aa: ASSSTGRSDTIY

v_call: TRBV6-5
clone_size: .
j_call: TRBJ1-2
cdr3_aa: ASRKSYGYT

v_call: TRBV6-6
clone_size: .
j_call: TRBJ1-5
cdr3_aa: ASGQPQH

v_call: TRBV21-1
clone_size: .
j_call: TRBJ1-5
cdr3_aa: ASSKGGTGDNQPQH

v_call: TRBV20-1
clone_size: .
j_call: TRBJ2-1
cdr3_aa: SASGRGVGNEQF

v_call: TRBV6-2/TRBV6-3
clone_size: once
j_call: TRBJ2-7
cdr3_aa: ASSYSGRGGYEQY

v_call: TRBV2
clone_size: .
j_call: TRBJ1-1
cdr3_aa: ARTGGMNTEAF

v_call: TRBV7-9
clone_size: .
j_call: TRBJ2-4
cdr3_aa: ASSPRTTSGGAKNIQY

v_call: TRBV28
clone_size: .
j_call: TRBJ2-3
cdr3_aa: ASSQRGGSTDTQY

v_call: TRBV7-8
clone_size: .
j_call: TRBJ2-2
cdr3_aa: ASSLGVSGDTGELF

v_call: TRBV6-4
clone_size: .
j_call: TRBJ2-6
cdr3_aa: ASSEGGSSGANVLT

v_call: TRBV28
clone_size: .
j_call: TRBJ1-3
cdr3_aa: ASSLGTGNTIY

v_call: TRBV12-5
clone_size: .
j_call: TRBJ2-1
cdr3_aa: ASAWSLSYNEQF

v_call: TRBV19
clone_size: once
j_call: TRBJ1-5
cdr3_aa: ASSIWTEGNQPQH

v_call: TRBV7-9
clone_size: .
j_call: TRBJ2-2
cdr3_aa: ASRGLAGDVGELF

v_call: TRBV18
clone_size: .
j_call: TRBJ1-1
cdr3_aa: ASSPKRGTDTEAF

v_call: TRBV9
clone_size: .
j_call: TRBJ1-4
cdr3_aa: ASSVGNRDVFEKLF

v_call: TRBV4-3
clone_size: .
j_call: TRBJ1-2
cdr3_aa: ASSQGQGAYYGYT

v_call: TRBV11-2
clone_size: .
j_call: TRBJ2-1
cdr3_aa: ASTFFGPNEQF

v_call: TRBV5-1
clone_size: .
j_call: TRBJ1-4
cdr3_aa: ASSPTGGGTNEKLF

v_call: TRBV15
clone_size: .
j_call: TRBJ2-2
cdr3_aa: ATSTRDRGDGELF

v_call: TRBV11-3
clone_size: few
j_call: TRBJ1-1
cdr3_aa: ASSPRTGRQAF

v_call: TRBV7-9
clone_size: .
j_call: TRBJ1-4
cdr3_aa: ASSPRQGANEKLF

v_call: TRBV19
clone_size: .
j_call: TRBJ2-2
cdr3_aa: ASSLDRVAGELF

v_call: TRBV6-1
clone_size: .
j_call: TRBJ2-3
cdr3_aa: ASSEGERGTDTQY

v_call: TRBV24-1
clone_size: .
j_call: TRBJ1-2
cdr3_aa: ATSDPTGGYGYT

v_call: TRBV6-5
clone_size: .
j_call: TRBJ1-1
cdr3_aa: ASSRDSEAF

v_call: TRBV19
clone_size: once
j_call: TRBJ1-6
cdr3_aa: ASSGDRAPNSPLH

v_call: TRBV3-1/TRBV3-2
clone_size: .
j_call: TRBJ2-3
cdr3_aa: ASSQDSSGGPDTQY

v_call: TRBV9
clone_size: .
j_call: TRBJ1-3
cdr3_aa: ASSVGRPSGNTIY

v_call: TRBV6-2/TRBV6-3
clone_size: .
j_call: TRBJ2-2
cdr3_aa: ASSYSLAGNTGELF

v_call: TRBV18
clone_size: .
j_call: TRBJ2-7
cdr3_aa: ASSPGGDEQY